These 26 T cell receptor beta chains were sequenced from one sample in a study of spatial heterogeneity in lung cancer (dated by TCRdb to the late 2010s). The time point label corresponds to: sample taken at primary tumor resection. Libraries were constructed by 5' RACE. Instrument on record: NextSeq 500. TCRdb's own reprocessing of the public reads used fastp at Q25 and MiXCR and kept productive beta chains. CDR3 protein sequences are deduplicated, and each keeps its most common genes and DNA. For this sample the table gives 1,500 to 2,000 distinct CDR3 sequences, of which less than 15% were detected only once. Of the sample, roughly 15% is held by the ten largest clones. Material: normal lung tissue next to the tumor, obtained at surgery. Every receptor here comes from a male donor with early-stage non-small cell lung cancer.

By sample share, this clonotype is medium-sized. The chain uses TRBV11-2 and TRBJ2-1, with 8 bases identical to TRBD2. The CDR3 is 15 residues long. Trimming at V came to 6 bases and at J to 9 bases, leaving 13 bases not matched to a gene. CDR1 and CDR2 (germline): SGHAT, FQNNGV. The CDR3 reads CASSLLAADWSEQFF. The CDR3 DNA reads TGTGCCAGCAGTTTACTAGCGGCGGACTGGAGTGAGCAGTTCTTC.

V usage is TRBV20-1 and J usage is TRBJ2-7, with 7 bases that match TRBD1. This CDR3 is 14 amino acids long. CDR1 and CDR2 from the germline V gene are DFQATT and SNEGSKA (reference sequence). After removal of 3 bases from V and 3 bases from J, the junction contained 8 bases not matched to a gene. CDR3 bases: TGCAGTGCTAGTGCTAGGGGGCCCAGCTACGAGCAGTACGTC. Residues: CSASARGPSYEQYV.

By share, this clonotype counts as large. This sequence joins TRBV6-5 and TRBJ1-1; no clear D. The germline V gene has CDR1 MNHEY and CDR2 SVGAGI. The CDR3 spans 16 residues. Trimming removed 5 bases at V and 4 bases at J, with 20 bases between. This chain's CDR3 is CASSTSDGYSGTEAFF. The CDR3 nucleotides read TGTGCCAGCAGTACCTCCGACGGTTATAGCGGCACTGAAGCTTTCTTT.

This clonotype qualifies as medium-sized. The rearrangement links TRBV24-1 to TRBJ2-5, with 12 positions matching TRBD2. The CDR3 is made up of 17 amino acids. With 6 bases clipped from V and 2 bases from J, the junction kept 9 bases outside the gene matches. Germline V gene sequence: CDR1 KGHDR, CDR2 SFDVKD. This CDR3 is CATSWASGRAEQETQYF. DNA of the CDR3: TGTGCCACCAGTTGGGCTAGCGGGAGGGCTGAGCAAGAGACCCAGTACTTC.

This clonotype ranks as medium-sized. The CDR3 DNA follows: TGTGCCAGCAGCGACGAGACAGGGGCCCCAGGAAATTCACCCCTCCACTTT. It encodes CASSDETGAPGNSPLHF. The rearrangement links TRBV2 to TRBJ1-6; 8 bases fit TRBD1. There are 17 residues in the CDR3. Trimming at V came to 6 bases and at J to 7 bases, leaving 14 bases not matched to a gene. The germline CDR1 and CDR2 sequences are SNHLY and FYNNEI.

The rearrangement links TRBV4-2 to TRBJ1-5; TRBD1 is a possible D gene (5 bases). The CDR3 is 14 amino acids. The V end was cut by 1 base, the J end by 3 bases, with 7 bases between. The V gene's germline CDR1 is LGHNA and CDR2 YNFKEQ. In nucleotides, the CDR3 is TGTGCCAGCAGCCAAGCAGGGTCCAATCAGCCCCAGCATTTT. Protein product: CASSQAGSNQPQHF.

This clonotype is deemed medium-sized. This rearrangement joins TRBV29-1 to TRBJ1-3; D is uncertain. CDR1 is SQVTM and CDR2 is ANQGSEA in the germline V gene. CDR3 length: 11 amino acids. Deletions cut 5 bases from V and 5 bases from J, with 7 bases between. CDR3 sequence reads: CSVSERNTIYF. Here the CDR3 DNA reads TGCAGCGTTTCCGAGAGAAACACCATATATTTT.

This clonotype is termed large. The chain carries TRBV7-9 and TRBJ1-1; D uncertain. The CDR3 length is 15 residues. Trimming took off 2 bases at V and 4 bases at J, with 14 bases between the two ends. CDR1 is SEHNR and CDR2 is FQNEAQ in the germline V gene (reference sequence). The DNA of the CDR3 is TGTGCCAGCAGCTTACTGAGGGCGGGAGGCACTGAAGCTTTCTTT. This gives the protein CASSLLRAGGTEAFF.

By its share, this clonotype is large. This chain connects TRBV5-1 to TRBJ2-7; weak D call: TRBD2 (6 bases). CDR1 is SGHRS, CDR2 YFSETQ, per germline. Deletions cut 5 bases from V and 4 bases from J, with 16 bases between. The CDR3 length is 14 residues. The CDR3 region is CASSPTGSTYEQYF. The CDR3 bases are TGCGCCAGCAGTCCAACCGGGAGCACGTACGAGCAGTACTTC.

This clonotype came up many times. This may come from a read error, since a much larger clone is one base off. V gene TRBV5-1 combines with J gene TRBJ2-2; TRBD1 agrees at 7 bases. The CDR3 sequence is 13 residues long. Germline CDR1 reads SGHRS; CDR2 reads YFSETQ. CDR3 protein: CASSLTGAGERFF. The CDR3 region has the DNA TGCGCCAGCAGCCTAACAGGGGCCGGGGAGCGGTTTTTT. Full variable domain (outside the CDR3, taken from reference TRBV5-1 and TRBJ2-2): KAGVTQTPRYLIKTRGQQVTLSCSPISGHRSVSWYQQTPGQGLQFLFEYFSETQRNKGNFPGRFSGRQFSNSRSEMNVSTLELGDSALYLCASSLTGAGERFFGEGSRLTVL.

This clonotype is classed as large. V usage is TRBV10-2 and J usage is TRBJ1-5; 9 bases agree with TRBD1. The CDR3 is 16 amino acids. Trimming cost V 5 bases and J 3 bases; bases outside gene matches: 8. Germline CDR1 WSHSY, CDR2 SAAADI. The CDR3 protein is CASSPMTGGHNQPQHF. The CDR3 nucleotides are TGCGCCAGCAGTCCTATGACAGGGGGTCACAATCAGCCCCAGCATTTT.

Sample share makes this clonotype large. The chain is built from TRBV13 and TRBJ2-5; D perhaps matches TRBD1 (5 bases). Germline loops: CDR1 PRHDT, CDR2 FYEKMQ (reference sequence). The V end lost 5 bases, the J end lost 1 base, and 11 bases lay between the germline ends. CDR3 length: 14 amino acids. The CDR3 spells CASSRQGGQETQYF. The CDR3 region has the DNA TGTGCCAGCAGCCGGCAGGGTGGCCAAGAGACCCAGTACTTC.

This clonotype is medium-sized. CDR3: CASSLNGEGRADTQYF. CDR3 bases: TGTGCCAGCAGCTTAAATGGCGAGGGCCGGGCAGATACGCAGTATTTT. V is TRBV7-3 and J is TRBJ2-3, with D tentatively TRBD2 (5 bases). The CDR3 sequence is 16 residues long. The germline CDR1 and CDR2 sequences are SGHTA and FQGTGA. V was clipped by 1 base and J by 4 bases, with 15 bases between them.

This clonotype came up many times. This sequence joins TRBV29-1 and TRBJ2-2, with D unclear. Germline V gene lookup returns CDR1 SQVTM and CDR2 ANQGSEA. This CDR3 contains 15 residues. Trimming took 1 base from V and 6 from J, leaving 15 bases between them. This CDR3 reads CSVEVQLGISGELFF. Written as DNA, the CDR3 is TGCAGCGTTGAAGTGCAGTTAGGAATATCCGGGGAGCTGTTTTTT.

This clonotype was counted at least ten times. The chain couples TRBV6-5 to TRBJ2-2, with 9 bases fitting TRBD1. Germline CDR1 is MNHEY and CDR2 is SVGAGI. V lost 5 bases to trimming and J lost 4 bases; unmatched junction nucleotides: 5. The CDR3 has 15 amino acids. The chain's CDR3 is CASSRRQGVTGELFF. CDR3 in DNA: TGTGCCAGCAGTAGAAGACAGGGGGTCACCGGGGAGCTGTTTTTT.

By share, this clonotype counts as large. V gene TRBV12-3 or TRBV12-4 combines with J gene TRBJ1-1; maybe TRBD1 (5 bases). V lost 3 bases and J lost 5, with 13 bases in between. The CDR3 contains 14 residues. This CDR3 is CASSFQGSGTEAFF. The CDR3 DNA follows: TGTGCCAGCAGTTTTCAGGGATCGGGGACTGAAGCTTTCTTT.

Within the sample, this clonotype is large (0.1 to 1%). The chain uses TRBV29-1 and TRBJ2-3; 9 bases map to TRBD2. Germline loops: CDR1 SQVTM, CDR2 ANQGSEA. This CDR3 comprises 14 residues. The V segment lost 5 bases and the J segment 3 bases; nucleotides outside the gene matches: 6. CDR3 DNA: TGCAGCGTTAAGCGGCGGGAGGGAACAGATACGCAGTATTTT. Protein sequence: CSVKRREGTDTQYF.

This clonotype was counted at least ten times. The chain carries TRBV19 and TRBJ1-5, with 7 positions matching TRBD1. Germline-derived CDR1 and CDR2 are LNHDA and SQIVND (reference sequence). The CDR3 is 16 amino acids. J gave up 2 bases and V 5 bases, and 9 bases lay outside the gene matches. CDR3 nucleotides: TGTGCCAGTAGTCCACGACAGGGTCTCGGCAATCAGCCCCAGCATTTT. Translated: CASSPRQGLGNQPQHF.

In its sample, this clonotype is medium-sized. This sequence joins TRBV5-1 and TRBJ2-1, with D possibly being TRBD2 (6 bases). This CDR3 contains 14 residues. Germline V CDR1 and CDR2: SGHRS, YFSETQ. V dropped 3 bases and J dropped 6 bases, with 13 bases sitting between them. The CDR3 DNA is TGCGCCAGCAGCTCGGGAGACGGTGCCAATGAGCAGTTCTTC. This gives the protein CASSSGDGANEQFF.

This clonotype has a handful of counts. The V gene is TRBV5-1, the J gene TRBJ1-1; D not certain. Germline values: CDR1 SGHRS, CDR2 YFSETQ. The CDR3 contains 15 residues. V was pared by 1 base and J by 1 base, with 11 bases between. This chain's CDR3 is CASSLQAPGNTEAFF. The CDR3 DNA reads as TGCGCCAGCAGCTTGCAGGCTCCCGGGAACACTGAAGCTTTCTTT.

This chain joins TRBV6-5 and TRBJ2-7; TRBD1 agrees at 9 bases. The length of the CDR3 is 15 residues. CDR1 and CDR2 from the germline V gene are MNHEY and SVGAGI. The V gene end was trimmed by 8 bases and the J gene end by 2 bases; junction bases not matched to a gene: 10. DNA for the CDR3: TGTGCCAGCTCTCGCGGGGACAGGGTCACCTACGAGCAGTACTTC. Protein sequence: CASSRGDRVTYEQYF.

This clonotype was observed at least ten times. The chain uses TRBV12-3 or TRBV12-4 and TRBJ2-7, with 13 positions matching TRBD2. The V segment lost 6 bases and the J segment 5 bases; nucleotides outside the gene matches: 7. The length of the CDR3 is 15 residues. CDR3 coding DNA: TGTGCCAGCAGCCCCGGACTAGCGGGAGTCGACGAGCAGTACTTC. Its protein product is CASSPGLAGVDEQYF.

V and J are TRBV7-6 and TRBJ2-5; the D is unclear. V gave up 5 bases and J gave up 3 bases, with 16 bases separating them. Germline V gives CDR1 SGHVS, CDR2 FNYEAQ. The CDR3 spans 15 residues. For the CDR3, the DNA is TGTGCCAGCAGCACCCATCGTTCGTGGGAAGAGACCCAGTACTTC. Its translation is CASSTHRSWEETQYF.

This clonotype rates as large (0.1 to 1%). The chain employs TRBV24-1 and TRBJ2-4; TRBD1 agrees at 7 bases. J was trimmed by 10 bases and V by 6 bases; bases with no gene match: 8. This CDR3 is built from 13 residues. The germline CDR1 and CDR2 sequences are KGHDR and SFDVKD. CDR3 residues: CATSSPGTEIQYF. The CDR3 DNA sequence: TGTGCCACCAGTAGCCCCGGGACAGAGATTCAGTACTTC.

Within the sample, this clonotype is large. J is TRBJ2-2 and V is TRBV5-1; D uncertain. Germline V gene lookup returns CDR1 SGHRS and CDR2 YFSETQ. Trimming stripped 0 bases from V and 4 bases from J, with 13 bases between. The CDR3 runs to 16 residues. CDR3 in amino acids: CASSLGQQRATGELFF. The CDR3 DNA reads TGCGCCAGCAGCTTGGGCCAACAAAGAGCCACCGGGGAGCTGTTTTTT.

By sample share, this clonotype is large. The rearrangement joins TRBV3-1 to TRBJ2-7, with D unclear. Trimming pared 1 base from V and 5 bases from J, leaving 9 bases between. CDR3 length: 13 residues. Germline loops: CDR1 LGHDT, CDR2 YNNKEL (reference sequence). The CDR3 DNA follows: TGTGCCAGCAGCCAAGGTCACCAAGACGAGCAGTACTTC. This codes for CASSQGHQDEQYF.